One and the same sample provided the 25 T cell receptor beta chains below, sequenced in a study of somatic mutations in cytotoxic T cells in rheumatoid arthritis. Profiling relied on immunoSEQ multiplex PCR, and the TCRdb table lists in-frame clones only, not all of them. The sample holds almost 20,000 clones, over 70% seen once. Sequencing input: CD8+ T cells sorted from blood. The receptors were sampled from a woman aged 45-65 years in good health.

The chain recombines TRBV2 with TRBJ1-5; D gene unclear. V was trimmed by 5 bases and J by 7 bases, leaving 9 bases between them. The CDR3 spans 12 residues. Germline loops: CDR1 SNHLY, CDR2 FYNNEI. As DNA, the CDR3 is TGTGCCAGCAGTTTTGCGGAACAGCCCCAGCATTTT. Protein sequence: CASSFAEQPQHF.

This rearrangement joins TRBV29-1 to TRBJ2-5; D remains unclear. The CDR3 is 10 amino acids. The V end lost 7 bases, the J end lost 3 bases, and 6 bases lay between the germline ends. Germline-derived CDR1 and CDR2 are SQVTM and ANQGSEA. The CDR3 reads CSAQEETQYF. As DNA, the CDR3 is TGCAGCGCGCAGGAAGAGACCCAGTACTTC. The full variable domain, in which reference TRBV29-1 and TRBJ2-5 provide the parts outside the CDR3, is SAVISQKPSRDICQRGTSLTIQCQVDSQVTMMFWYRQQPGQSLTLIATANQGSEATYESGFVIDKFPISRPNLTFSTLTVSNMSPEDSSIYLCSAQEETQYFGPGTRLLVL.

J is TRBJ2-1 and V is TRBV28, with 15 nucleotides matching TRBD2. This CDR3 contains 18 residues. The germline CDR1 and CDR2 sequences are MDHEN and SYDVKM. Trimming at V came to 6 bases and at J to 6 bases, leaving 12 bases not matched to a gene. CDR3 sequence reads: CASRNVGLAGGPSNEQFF. CDR3 sequence (DNA): TGTGCCAGCAGAAACGTCGGACTAGCGGGGGGGCCGAGCAATGAGCAGTTCTTC.

This chain uses TRBV9 with TRBJ1-5; TRBD1 might be the D (6 bases). This CDR3 spans 12 amino acids. The V gene lost 7 bases and the J gene lost 6 bases, with 11 bases spanning the gap. From germline, CDR1 is SGDLS and CDR2 YYNGEE. The CDR3 loop reads CASSRGGQPQHF. CDR3 nucleotide sequence: TGTGCCAGCTCCAGGGGCGGTCAGCCCCAGCATTTT.

The chain recombines TRBV9 with TRBJ2-7; no firm D call. In germline, CDR1 is SGDLS, CDR2 YYNGEE. Trimming removed 0 bases from V and 0 bases from J, with 4 bases in between. The CDR3 is made up of 13 amino acids. The CDR3 loop reads CASSVAPSYEQYF. CDR3 coding DNA: TGTGCCAGCAGCGTAGCTCCCTCCTACGAGCAGTACTTC.

This clone was seen a single time. This chain links TRBV4-1 with TRBJ1-4; possible D gene TRBD1, 5 bases. V lost 0 bases to trimming and J lost 8 bases, with 13 bases between them. CDR1 is MGHRA, CDR2 YSYEKL, per germline. This CDR3 has 15 amino acids. The DNA for the CDR3 is TGCGCCAGCAGCCAAGATGGGGCGTTTGGAGAAAAACTGTTTTTT. As protein: CASSQDGAFGEKLFF.

This clone was counted a few times. This sequence joins TRBV12-5 and TRBJ2-7; the D is unclear. V shed 6 bases and J shed 1 base, with 10 bases lying between them. Germline V lookup: CDR1 LGHNT, CDR2 FRNRAP. The CDR3 length is 13 residues. The CDR3 protein is CASGTELSYEQYF. The CDR3 nucleotides are TGTGCTAGTGGCACTGAACTTTCCTACGAGCAGTACTTC.

This clone is medium-sized (0.01 to 0.1%) in the sample. The chain carries TRBV14 and TRBJ2-7; D uncertain. The CDR3 is 11 residues long. The germline V and J ends were trimmed by 4 bases and 0 bases, with 1 base remaining between them. Germline CDR1 is SGHDN and CDR2 is FVKESK. The CDR3 DNA sequence: TGTGCCAGCAGCCTCTCCTACGAGCAGTACTTC. Translated: CASSLSYEQYF.

This chain connects TRBV5-6 to TRBJ2-1, with TRBD1 as a possible D gene (5 bases). Trimming removed 3 bases at V and 9 bases at J, with 13 bases between. Germline CDR1 is SGHDT and CDR2 is YYEEEE. The CDR3 sequence is 13 residues long. CDR3 amino acids: CASSWGVSFEQFF. The CDR3 DNA is TGTGCCAGCAGCTGGGGCGTAAGTTTTGAGCAGTTCTTC.

V and J are TRBV5-4 and TRBJ2-1; D gene uncertain. Germline values: CDR1 SGHNT, CDR2 YYREEE (reference sequence). The CDR3 extends over 15 amino acids. Trimming removed 1 base at V and 0 bases at J, with 8 bases between. DNA of the CDR3: TGTGCCAGCAGCTTGTCCAATGACTCCTACAATGAGCAGTTCTTC. It translates to CASSLSNDSYNEQFF.

This clone ranks as large. V gene TRBV1 combines with J gene TRBJ1-2. TRBV1 is listed as a pseudogene. This CDR3 region has 15 residues. The CDR3: CTSSHIFRANYGYTF. CDR3 nucleotide sequence: TGCACCAGCAGCCACATTTTTCGGGCTAACTATGGCTACACCTTC.

This chain connects TRBV7-8 to TRBJ2-5; no firm D call. Germline CDR1 is SGHVS and CDR2 is FQNEAQ. The V and J ends lost 1 base and 1 base respectively, with 16 bases between them. This CDR3 comprises 17 residues. CDR3 in amino acids: CASSLDPDLDGQETQYF. The CDR3 coding sequence is TGTGCCAGCAGCTTAGATCCAGACTTGGACGGCCAAGAGACCCAGTACTTC. Full variable domain (outside the CDR3, taken from reference TRBV7-8 and TRBJ2-5): GAGVSQSPRYKVAKRGQDVALRCDPISGHVSLFWYQQALGQGPEFLTYFQNEAQLDKSGLPSDRFFAERPEGSVSTLKIQRTQQEDSAVYLCASSLDPDLDGQETQYFGPGTRLLVL.

The rearrangement uses TRBV6-4 and TRBJ2-3; unclear D gene. V was trimmed by 0 bases and J by 1 base, leaving 8 bases between them. CDR1 MRHNA and CDR2 SNTAGT come from the germline V gene. This CDR3 is 15 amino acids long. CDR3 region: CASSDSMARTDTQYF. CDR3 nucleotides: TGTGCCAGCAGTGACTCGATGGCACGCACAGATACGCAGTATTTT.

The genes are TRBV7-2 and TRBJ1-2; D is unclear. CDR3 size: 16 residues. Trimming took 1 base from V and 1 from J, leaving 13 bases between them. Germline values: CDR1 SGHTA, CDR2 FQGNSA. The CDR3 sequence: CASSLVGGGVNYGYTF. The DNA for the CDR3 is TGTGCCAGCAGCTTAGTGGGTGGTGGGGTTAACTATGGCTACACCTTC.

The genes are TRBV11-2 and TRBJ2-5; 9 bases match TRBD2. Germline trimming cut 1 base from V and 5 bases from J; bases unmatched to any gene: 5. The CDR3 is made up of 15 amino acids. Germline CDR1 SGHAT, CDR2 FQNNGV. The CDR3 region is CASSLGRGGHETQYF. DNA for the CDR3: TGTGCCAGCAGCTTAGGGCGGGGGGGCCACGAGACCCAGTACTTC.

The gene calls are TRBV5-6 and TRBJ2-2, with 12 bases lining up with TRBD2. This CDR3 has 16 residues. With V trimmed by 4 bases and J by 3 bases, 4 bases remained unmatched. Germline CDR1 reads SGHDT; CDR2 reads YYEEEE. This CDR3 is CASSRRLAGDTGELFF. The CDR3, as DNA: TGTGCCAGCAGCCGTAGACTAGCGGGAGACACCGGGGAGCTGTTTTTT.

The sample holds one count of this clone. V is TRBV4-3 and J is TRBJ2-7; possibly TRBD1 for D (5 bases). Germline loops: CDR1 LGHNA, CDR2 YSLEER. V was clipped by 4 bases and J by 5 bases, with 18 bases between them. CDR3 length equals 15 residues. The CDR3 reads CASSPGGEEGDEQYF. The CDR3 DNA follows: TGCGCCAGCAGCCCAGGTGGGGAAGAAGGGGACGAGCAGTACTTC.

The J gene is TRBJ2-7, the V gene TRBV2, with a weak D call TRBD1 (5 bases). CDR3 length: 12 amino acids. Germline lookup yields CDR1 SNHLY and CDR2 FYNNEI. V was trimmed by 3 bases and J by 5 bases, leaving 8 bases between them. CDR3 region: CASSDWGDEQYF. The CDR3 DNA sequence: TGTGCCAGCAGTGATTGGGGCGACGAGCAGTACTTC. Complete variable domain (other parts from reference TRBV2 and TRBJ2-7): EPEVTQTPSHQVTQMGQEVILRCVPISNHLYFYWYRQILGQKVEFLVSFYNNEISEKSEIFDDQFSVERPDGSNFTLKIRSTKLEDSAMYFCASSDWGDEQYFGPGTRLTVT.

The chain carries TRBV13 and TRBJ2-3, with no clear D. Per the germline V gene, CDR1 is PRHDT and CDR2 is FYEKMQ (reference sequence). V lost 3 bases and J 2 bases, leaving 12 bases between the germline ends. This CDR3 is 15 amino acids long. The CDR3, as DNA: TGTGCCAGCAGCTTCCGGACGCGGATCACAGATACGCAGTATTTT. It codes for CASSFRTRITDTQYF.

The genes are TRBV9 and TRBJ2-1, with TRBD2 matching over 8 bases. Germline lookup yields CDR1 SGDLS and CDR2 YYNGEE. The CDR3 has 16 amino acids. Trimming at V came to 3 bases and at J to 8 bases, leaving 13 bases not matched to a gene. The CDR3 DNA sequence: TGTGCCAGCAGCGCCATGGGGCGGGAGGTTTTGGATGAGCAGTTCTTC. This encodes CASSAMGREVLDEQFF.

This sequence joins TRBV27 and TRBJ2-7; TRBD1 matches 8 bases. CDR3 length: 14 residues. With V trimmed by 5 bases and J by 3 bases, 6 bases remained unmatched. Germline CDR1 is MNHEY and CDR2 is SMNVEV (reference sequence). CDR3 DNA: TGTGCCAGCAGTCGGGACAGGACTTACTACGAGCAGTACTTC. Translating it yields CASSRDRTYYEQYF.

The V and J genes are TRBV6-6 and TRBJ2-2, with 7 bases lining up with TRBD2. CDR1 MNHNY and CDR2 SVGAGI come from the germline V gene (reference sequence). This CDR3 spans 16 amino acids. V shed 5 bases, J shed 3 bases, and the junction held 9 bases outside the gene matches. The DNA for the CDR3 is TGTGCCAGCAGTCCTAGCGGCCCCGAGGACACCGGGGAGCTGTTTTTT. It encodes CASSPSGPEDTGELFF.

The V and J genes are TRBV11-2 and TRBJ2-1; 7 bases are shared with TRBD2. The CDR3 length is 16 residues. V was clipped by 5 bases and J by 10 bases; unmatched bases: 17. Germline V gene sequence: CDR1 SGHAT, CDR2 FQNNGV. The CDR3 is CASSRNMGEGGGEQFF. Written as DNA, the CDR3 is TGTGCCAGCAGCCGTAATATGGGGGAGGGCGGCGGGGAGCAGTTCTTC. The full variable domain, its missing parts supplied by reference TRBV11-2 and TRBJ2-1, is EAGVAQSPRYKIIEKRQSVAFWCNPISGHATLYWYQQILGQGPKLLIQFQNNGVVDDSQLPKDRFSAERLKGVDSTLKIQPAKLEDSAVYLCASSRNMGEGGGEQFFGPGTRLTVL.

Here the CDR3 reads CAWSGLAGEVSYEQYF. The DNA of the CDR3 is TGTGCCTGGAGCGGACTAGCGGGAGAGGTTTCCTACGAGCAGTACTTC. The chain carries TRBV30 and TRBJ2-7, with 13 bases matching TRBD2. V trimming: 3 bases; J trimming: 1 base; junction bases outside the gene matches: 6. From germline, CDR1 is GTSNPN and CDR2 SVGIG (reference sequence). The CDR3 spans 16 residues.

This clone was recorded a few times. The CDR3 nucleotides are TGTGCCAGCAGTCGCATCGGGCCCGGGGACACTGAAGCTTTCTTT. Translating it yields CASSRIGPGDTEAFF. V is TRBV6-5 and J is TRBJ1-1; D is ambiguous. V was cut by 5 bases and J by 3 bases, with 16 bases left in between. Germline V gene data show CDR1 as MNHEY and CDR2 as SVGAGI. The CDR3 covers 15 residues.